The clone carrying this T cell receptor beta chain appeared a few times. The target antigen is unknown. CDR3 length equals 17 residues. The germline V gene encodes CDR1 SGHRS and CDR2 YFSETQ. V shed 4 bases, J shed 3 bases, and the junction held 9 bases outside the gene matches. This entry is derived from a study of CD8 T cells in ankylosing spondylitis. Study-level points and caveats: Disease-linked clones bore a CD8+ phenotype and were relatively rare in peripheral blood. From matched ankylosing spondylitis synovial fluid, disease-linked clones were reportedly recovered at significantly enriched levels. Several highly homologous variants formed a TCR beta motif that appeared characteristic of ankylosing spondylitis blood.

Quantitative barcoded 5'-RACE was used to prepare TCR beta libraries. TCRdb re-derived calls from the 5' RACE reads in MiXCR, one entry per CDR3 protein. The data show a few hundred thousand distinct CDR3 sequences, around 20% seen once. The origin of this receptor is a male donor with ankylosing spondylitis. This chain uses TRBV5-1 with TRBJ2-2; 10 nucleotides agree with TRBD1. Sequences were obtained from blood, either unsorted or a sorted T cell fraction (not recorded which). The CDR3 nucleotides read TGCGCCAGCAGCCCTCGGCGGGGGACAGGGGACACCGGGGAGCTGTTTTTT. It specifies CASSPRRGTGDTGELFF.